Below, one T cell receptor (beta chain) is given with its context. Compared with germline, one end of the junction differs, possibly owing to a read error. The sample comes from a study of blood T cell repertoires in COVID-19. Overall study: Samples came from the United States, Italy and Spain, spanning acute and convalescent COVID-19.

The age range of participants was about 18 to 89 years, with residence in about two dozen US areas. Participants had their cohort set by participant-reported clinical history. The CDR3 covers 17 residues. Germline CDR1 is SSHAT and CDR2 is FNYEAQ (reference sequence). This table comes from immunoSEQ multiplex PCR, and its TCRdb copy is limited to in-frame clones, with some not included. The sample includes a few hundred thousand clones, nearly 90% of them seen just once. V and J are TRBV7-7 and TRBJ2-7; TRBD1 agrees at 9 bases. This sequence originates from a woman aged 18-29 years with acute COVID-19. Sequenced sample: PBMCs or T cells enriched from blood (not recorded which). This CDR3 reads CASSLGDGTGNTYEQYF. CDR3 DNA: TGTGCTAGCAGCTTAGGGGACGGGACAGGGAATACCTACGAGCAGTACTTC.